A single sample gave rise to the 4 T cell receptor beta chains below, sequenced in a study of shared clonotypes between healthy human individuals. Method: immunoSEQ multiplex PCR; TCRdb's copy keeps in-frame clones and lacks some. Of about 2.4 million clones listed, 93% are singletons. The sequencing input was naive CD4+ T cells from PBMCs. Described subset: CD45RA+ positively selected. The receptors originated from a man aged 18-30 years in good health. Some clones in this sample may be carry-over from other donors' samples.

CDR3 nucleotide sequence: TGTGCCAGCAGTCTAGGGGGAACCTCCACAGGGGACTATGGCTACACCTTC. It codes for CASSLGGTSTGDYGYTF. This chain joins TRBV28 and TRBJ1-2, with 7 bases identical to TRBD1. The CDR3 is made up of 17 amino acids. With V trimmed by 5 bases and J by 3 bases, 15 bases remained unmatched. From germline, CDR1 is MDHEN and CDR2 SYDVKM.

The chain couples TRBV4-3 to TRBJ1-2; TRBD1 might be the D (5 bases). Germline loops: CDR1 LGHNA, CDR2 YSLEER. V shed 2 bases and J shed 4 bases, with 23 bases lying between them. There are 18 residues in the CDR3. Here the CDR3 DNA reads TGCGCCAGCAGCCAACCCCCGGCCGGGACGGGTCCGGCCTATGGCTACACCTTC. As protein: CASSQPPAGTGPAYGYTF.

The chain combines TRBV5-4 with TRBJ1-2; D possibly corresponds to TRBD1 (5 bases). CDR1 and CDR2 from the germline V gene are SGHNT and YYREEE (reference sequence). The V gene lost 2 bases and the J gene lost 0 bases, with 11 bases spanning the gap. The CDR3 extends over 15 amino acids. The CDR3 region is CASSFPQGPNYGYTF. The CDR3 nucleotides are TGTGCCAGCAGCTTTCCCCAGGGACCTAACTATGGCTACACCTTC.

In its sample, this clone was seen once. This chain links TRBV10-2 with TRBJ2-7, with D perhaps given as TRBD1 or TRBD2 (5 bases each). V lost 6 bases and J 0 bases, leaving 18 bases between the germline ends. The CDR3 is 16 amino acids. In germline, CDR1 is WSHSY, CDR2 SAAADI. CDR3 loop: CASSGKQAPVSYEQYF. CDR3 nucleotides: TGCGCCAGCAGCGGGAAACAGGCGCCCGTCTCCTACGAGCAGTACTTC.